A selection of T cell receptor beta chains follows, all from one sample in a study of vaccination effects on CD4 cells after COVID-19. Antigens of these TCRs are unknown. Some clones are missing from TCRdb's copy, which holds only in-frame ones; the method was immunoSEQ multiplex PCR. Of tens of thousands of clones listed, approximately 70% are singletons. The sample here was CD4+ T cells from PBMCs cultured with HCoV-OC43 spike peptides, taken before COVID-19 vaccination. The receptor source for this set is a human donor who received a COVID-19 vaccine. Each CDR3 is given with its conserved first and last residue. D genes are given only for firm matches. Clone size is shown for a subset of rows, as once, few, many or a class of expanded clone.

clone_size j_call v_call d_call cdr3_nt cdr3_aa
NA TRBJ2-6 TRBV28 NA TGTGCCAGCCAGGGTCCGGGGGCCAACGTCCTGACTTTC CASQGPGANVLTF
NA TRBJ1-3 TRBV3-1/TRBV3-2 NA TGTGCCAGCAGCCCCCTGACACCTCACTCTGGAAACACCATATATTTT CASSPLTPHSGNTIYF
few TRBJ2-2 TRBV5-1 NA TGCGCCAGCAGCTTTCGTGGTCGGATCGAAGACGGGGAGCTGTTTTTT CASSFRGRIEDGELFF
NA TRBJ1-4 TRBV5-1 TRBD1 TGCGCCAGCAGCTTGAACCCCGTACAGGGGGCGGGGGAAAAACTGTTTTTT CASSLNPVQGAGEKLFF
NA TRBJ2-6 TRBV6-2/TRBV6-3 NA TGTGCCAGCAGTTCTGTAACTGGGGCCAACGTCCTGACTTTC CASSSVTGANVLTF
NA TRBJ1-2 TRBV4-1 NA TGCGCCAGCAGCCAAGATCTGGGCGGCTATGGCTACACCTTC CASSQDLGGYGYTF
NA TRBJ2-5 TRBV6-5 NA TGTGCCAGCAGTTACCCGGCTCGCGGGGAAGAGACCCAGTACTTC CASSYPARGEETQYF
NA TRBJ1-4 TRBV27 NA TGTGCCAGCAGTTTCAGGACAGCTGCAACTAATGAAAAACTGTTTTTT CASSFRTAATNEKLFF
NA TRBJ2-5 TRBV5-4 NA TGTGCCAGCAGCTTGTCCGGCAGGGAGACCCAGTACTTC CASSLSGRETQYF
NA TRBJ2-5 TRBV6-5 TRBD2 TGTGCCAGCGCGGGGGGGAACAGTTACCAAGAGACCCAGTACTTC CASAGGNSYQETQYF
NA TRBJ2-5 TRBV7-9 TRBD2 TGTGCCAGCACCCGGGGGGGGCGAGAGACCCAGTACTTC CASTRGGRETQYF
NA TRBJ2-1 TRBV11-2 NA TGTGCCAGCAGCTTAGTGCCGAGGGGGAGAGGTGAGCAGTTCTTC CASSLVPRGRGEQFF
NA TRBJ2-3 TRBV10-2 TRBD2 TGCGCCAGCAGTTCCGGGACTAGCGTGGATACGCAGTATTTT CASSSGTSVDTQYF